This is a list of T cell receptor beta chains from one sample in a study of blood T cell repertoires in COVID-19. The data were produced by immunoSEQ multiplex PCR, yet TCRdb's version contains in-frame clones alone and is incomplete. In the table there are hundreds of thousands of clones, nearly 90% of which are singletons. Input material: PBMCs or T cells enriched from blood (not recorded which). These receptors all come from a woman in her late teens or twenties with acute COVID-19. CDR3s include the opening cysteine and the closing phenylalanine or tryptophan. The order of the fields is clone size, J gene, CDR3 length, D gene, V gene, CDR3 DNA, CDR3 protein. D genes are given only for firm matches. Clone size, where shown, is once, few, many, or a class for clones that have expanded.

NA,TRBJ2-1,16,TRBD2,TRBV29-1,TGCAGCGTTGAAGGGCTAACTAGCGGGAGGGCCTCTGAGCAGTTCTTC,CSVEGLTSGRASEQFF
NA,TRBJ1-1,13,NA,TRBV9,TGTGCCAGCAGCGTCCAGGGGAGCACTGAAGCTTTCTTT,CASSVQGSTEAFF
NA,TRBJ1-2,11,NA,TRBV20-1,TGCAGTGCTAGTTCTCCCTATGGCTACACCTTC,CSASSPYGYTF
once,TRBJ2-5,20,TRBD2,TRBV18,TGTGCCAGCTCACCATTCCTCCCCAACTACCGCGGGAGGGAAAAAGAGACCCAGTACTTC,CASSPFLPNYRGREKETQYF
NA,TRBJ2-3,13,NA,TRBV28,TGTGCCAGCAGTTTAAAAACTGCAGATACGCAGTATTTT,CASSLKTADTQYF
NA,TRBJ1-1,16,TRBD1,TRBV27,TGTGCCAGCAGTAACCTGGGCAGGGGGTCTAGAACTGAAGCTTTCTTT,CASSNLGRGSRTEAFF
NA,TRBJ1-6,14,NA,TRBV20-1,TGCAGTGCTAGTAGCGGGGGTTATAATTCACCCCTCCACTTT,CSASSGGYNSPLHF
once,TRBJ1-2,12,NA,TRBV12-3/TRBV12-4,TGTGCCACCCGCGCAAGGGAGCTTGGCTACACCTTC,CATRARELGYTF
few,TRBJ1-6,17,TRBD1,TRBV7-9,TGTGCCAGCAGCGTTGGGACAGGAGGTAAAAGGCATTCACCCCTCCACTTT,CASSVGTGGKRHSPLHF
NA,TRBJ1-2,13,NA,TRBV9,TGTGCCAGCGGGGGGGCGACTAACTATGGCTACACCTTC,CASGGATNYGYTF
NA,TRBJ2-5,13,NA,TRBV28,TGTGCCAGCAGCCTTTCCCCTAAAGAGACCCAGTACTTC,CASSLSPKETQYF
NA,TRBJ1-2,15,NA,TRBV11-2,TGTGCCAGCAGCCGGATCGGGGGGGAATCCTATGGCTACACCTTC,CASSRIGGESYGYTF
NA,TRBJ2-3,18,TRBD2,TRBV7-2,TGTGCCAGCAGCCCACACGGGACTAGCGGGAGGTCCATAGATACGCAGTATTTT,CASSPHGTSGRSIDTQYF
NA,TRBJ1-1,12,TRBD1,TRBV6-5,TGTGCCGCACACAGGGGAAGCACTGAAGCTTTCTTT,CAAHRGSTEAFF
once,TRBJ1-1,16,NA,TRBV5-6,TGTGCCAGCGGTAGATTGGACAACCGGAAGAACACTGAAGCTTTCTTT,CASGRLDNRKNTEAFF
NA,TRBJ2-7,14,NA,TRBV6-5,TGTGCCAGCAGTAGACAGGGACTCGGAGACGAGCAGTACTTC,CASSRQGLGDEQYF
NA,TRBJ1-1,13,TRBD1,TRBV7-8,TGTGCCAGCAGCCGTGGACAGGGGTTGGTAGCTTTCTTT,CASSRGQGLVAFF
NA,TRBJ1-2,15,NA,TRBV9,TGTGCCAGCAGCGTAGATGGGGCGGTAGACTATGGCTACACCTTC,CASSVDGAVDYGYTF
once,TRBJ1-5,17,TRBD1,TRBV5-8,TGTGCCAGCAGCTTGGGACAGGGAATGATCAGCAATCAGCCCCAGCATTTT,CASSLGQGMISNQPQHF
NA,TRBJ2-7,14,TRBD2,TRBV18,TGTGCCAGCTCATCCGGACTAGCGGGAGTTGAGCAGTACTTC,CASSSGLAGVEQYF
NA,TRBJ2-1,15,TRBD1,TRBV6-5,TGTGCCAGCAGTCTATCCGGGACAGGACACAATGAGCAGTTCTTC,CASSLSGTGHNEQFF
NA,TRBJ2-7,18,TRBD2,TRBV6-1,TGTGCCAGCAGTGCCGCGGGACTAGCTCTGTTGGGCGTCTACGAGCAGTACTTC,CASSAAGLALLGVYEQYF
NA,TRBJ2-5,12,NA,TRBV5-1,TGCGCCAGCAGCTTGGGGCAGGGGACCCAGTACTTC,CASSLGQGTQYF